This record concerns one T cell receptor beta chain sequence. Its antigen is currently unknown. TCRdb itself ran the reads through MiXCR, one entry per CDR3 protein. The table lists 650,000 to 900,000 distinct CDR3 sequences, 25% to 30% of them singletons. Deletions cut 6 bases from V and 2 bases from J, with 19 bases between. Germline values: CDR1 MGHDK, CDR2 SYGVNS. The CDR3 runs to 16 residues. This entry is derived from a study of T cell repertoires in cytomegalovirus infection. Study outcomes and limitations: The cumulative frequency of public TCR beta families distinguished individuals who carried CMV together with the relevant HLA. Within the response measured ex vivo, HLA-C-restricted CMV-specific TCR beta clonotypes were dominant.

J is TRBJ1-1 and V is TRBV25-1; unclear D gene. Source: cultured CD8+ T cells from PBMCs, taken from culture after CMV antigen stimulation. The origin of this receptor is a human donor in good health (CMV status not recorded). Some clones in this sample may be carry-over from other donors' samples. In nucleotides, the CDR3 is TGTGCCAGCAGGGACCTTGGAAACGGAATTAACACTGAAGCTTTCTTT. The encoded protein is CASRDLGNGINTEAFF. Full variable domain (rest looked up from reference TRBV25-1 and TRBJ1-1): EADIYQTPRYLVIGTGKKITLECSQTMGHDKMYWYQQDPGMELHLIHYSYGVNSTEKGDLSSESTVSRIRTEHFPLTLESARPSHTSQYLCASRDLGNGINTEAFFGQGTRLTVV.